The 27 T cell receptor beta chains listed next were all sequenced from one sample in a study of regulatory T cells in long-lasting Graves disease. This sample's time point: newly diagnosed GD, antithyroid drugs for less than 3 months. Researchers made the TCR library from RNA that was extracted from PBMCs. CDR3 regions were amplified by Arm-PCR using iRepertoire HTBI primers to build TCR beta libraries. Using its own MiXCR run on the multiplex PCR reads, TCRdb lists one record per CDR3 protein. The profile shows some 450,000 distinct CDR3 sequences, about a sixth of them singletons. This sample was also put to use in a study of T cells in Graves' hyperthyroidism and ophthalmopathy.

This material consisted of peripheral blood mononuclear cells (PBMCs), taken at new diagnosis, from a patient treated with antithyroid drugs. These receptors were obtained from a young woman with Graves disease.

The sample holds many counts of this clonotype. V gene TRBV2 combines with J gene TRBJ2-1; 12 bases are a match to TRBD2. The length of the CDR3 is 15 residues. The junction had 5 bases not matched to a gene; V was cut back by 4 bases and J by 7 bases. The germline gives CDR1 SNHLY, CDR2 FYNNEI. The CDR3 nucleotides read TGTGCCAGCAGTGGGAGACTAGCGGGAGTTAATGAGCAGTTCTTC. This codes for CASSGRLAGVNEQFF.

This clonotype was detected many times. For the CDR3, the DNA is TGTGCCAGCAGTTACAGAGCTAGCGGGAGCTCCTACGAGCAGTACTTC. This codes for CASSYRASGSSYEQYF. V usage is TRBV6-5 and J usage is TRBJ2-7; 10 bases match TRBD2. Germline loops: CDR1 MNHEY, CDR2 SVGAGI. V gave up 2 bases and J gave up 0 bases; unmatched junction bases: 4. This CDR3 comprises 16 residues.

In this sample, this clonotype turned up many times. The chain uses TRBV28 and TRBJ2-3; 15 nucleotides agree with TRBD2. The closer fit of TRBJ2-1 to the DNA end suggests the J call may be wrong. The germline V gene has CDR1 MDHEN and CDR2 SYDVKM. The CDR3 is 15 amino acids. As DNA, the CDR3 is TGTGCCAGCAGCCCGGGACTAGCGGGAGGTATTGAGCAGTTCTTC. Translated, it gives CASSPGLAGGIEQFF.

This clonotype has at least ten counts. The chain couples TRBV7-8 to TRBJ2-5, with D tentatively TRBD2 (7 bases). V lost 3 bases, J lost 2 bases, and 19 bases lay in between. This CDR3 comprises 17 residues. The V gene's germline CDR1 is SGHVS and CDR2 FQNEAQ. CDR3 protein: CASSLEGGGRRQETQYF. The CDR3 DNA follows: TGTGCCAGCAGCTTGGAGGGGGGGGGAAGAAGACAAGAGACCCAGTACTTC.

This clonotype was counted ten times or more. The rearrangement uses TRBV20-1 and TRBJ2-1, with 7 positions matching TRBD1. The CDR3 is made up of 18 amino acids. Germline CDR1 DFQATT, CDR2 SNEGSKA (reference sequence). Losses at the gene ends were 0 bases for V and 6 bases for J; bases not matched to a gene: 17. CDR3 amino acids: CSARDKGTVRRDPNEQFF. The CDR3 DNA reads TGCAGTGCTAGAGATAAGGGGACAGTAAGAAGGGACCCCAATGAGCAGTTCTTC.

This clonotype occurred many times. The chain is built from TRBV18 and TRBJ1-1, with D unclear. The length of the CDR3 is 13 residues. V was clipped by 3 bases and J by 4 bases, with 9 bases between them. CDR1 is KGHSH and CDR2 is LQKENI in the germline V gene. Here the CDR3 reads CASSPEQATEAFF. The CDR3 DNA sequence: TGTGCCAGCTCACCCGAGCAGGCCACTGAAGCTTTCTTT.

This rearrangement joins TRBV24-1 to TRBJ2-3; 12 bases match TRBD2. This CDR3 spans 17 amino acids. Germline CDR1 is KGHDR and CDR2 is SFDVKD. Unmatched junction bases numbered 9, after V lost 3 bases and J lost 6 bases. CDR3 residues: CATSDRTSGDLGDTQYF. The CDR3 DNA reads TGTGCCACCAGTGATCGGACTAGCGGGGACCTTGGGGATACGCAGTATTTT.

The gene calls are TRBV14 and TRBJ2-6; TRBD1 matches at 7 bases. The CDR3 length is 19 residues. Germline lookup yields CDR1 SGHDN and CDR2 FVKESK. Unmatched junction bases numbered 10, after V lost 2 bases and J lost 0 bases. CDR3 in amino acids: CASSQRRQGFSSGANVLTF. The CDR3 nucleotides read TGTGCCAGCAGCCAAAGACGACAGGGTTTTAGCTCTGGGGCCAACGTCCTGACTTTC. Based on the CDR3 plus reference TRBV14 and TRBJ2-6, the full variable domain is EAGVTQFPSHSVIEKGQTVTLRCDPISGHDNLYWYRRVMGKEIKFLLHFVKESKQDESGMPNNRFLAERTGGTYSTLKVQPAELEDSGVYFCASSQRRQGFSSGANVLTFGAGSRLTVL.

At least ten counts were recorded for this clonotype. The gene calls are TRBV30 and TRBJ2-3, with TRBD2 matching 13 bases. V was clipped by 2 bases and J by 4 bases; unmatched bases: 3. The CDR3 contains 15 residues. In germline, CDR1 is GTSNPN, CDR2 SVGIG (reference sequence). The CDR3 loop is CAWSRLAGGADTQYF. CDR3 nucleotides: TGTGCCTGGAGTCGACTAGCGGGAGGTGCAGATACGCAGTATTTT.

Ten or more counts support this clonotype. V is TRBV7-9 and J is TRBJ2-1, with a tentative D call TRBD1 (5 bases). This CDR3 region has 15 residues. Trimming removed 5 bases from V and 3 bases from J, with 14 bases in between. CDR1 SEHNR and CDR2 FQNEAQ come from the germline V gene (reference sequence). The CDR3 sequence: CASSPSSRVYNEQFF. In DNA form, the CDR3 reads TGTGCCAGCAGCCCATCGTCCAGGGTCTACAATGAGCAGTTCTTC.

This clonotype appeared many times. The V and J genes are TRBV10-2 and TRBJ2-7; a weak D match, TRBD2 (6 bases). This CDR3 is 16 amino acids long. Germline loops: CDR1 WSHSY, CDR2 SAAADI. V dropped 3 bases and J dropped 0 bases, with 15 bases sitting between them. DNA for the CDR3: TGCGCCAGCAGTGACGGGAGCGCGACCATCTCCTACGAGCAGTACTTC. This codes for CASSDGSATISYEQYF.

This clonotype was seen at least ten times. The chain has TRBV30 and TRBJ1-2; 9 nucleotides align to TRBD1. Germline V gene data show CDR1 as GTSNPN and CDR2 as SVGIG (reference sequence). The length of the CDR3 is 13 residues. Germline trimming cut 4 bases from V and 8 bases from J; bases unmatched to any gene: 8. Here the CDR3 reads CAWTAGTGLGYTF. CDR3 nucleotide sequence: TGTGCCTGGACCGCCGGGACAGGGTTAGGCTACACCTTC.

The sample holds many counts of this clonotype. The rearrangement joins TRBV28 to TRBJ1-1; D gene uncertain. There are 10 residues in the CDR3. CDR1 and CDR2 from the germline V gene are MDHEN and SYDVKM. V was cut by 6 bases and J by 1 base, with 0 bases left in between. This chain's CDR3 is CASRNTEAFF. The CDR3 coding sequence is TGTGCCAGCAGGAACACTGAAGCTTTCTTT. Combining the CDR3 with reference TRBV28 and TRBJ1-1 gives the whole variable domain DVKVTQSSRYLVKRTGEKVFLECVQDMDHENMFWYRQDPGLGLRLIYFSYDVKMKEKGDIPEGYSVSREKKERFSLILESASTNQTSMYLCASRNTEAFFGQGTRLTVV.

This chain uses TRBV20-1 with TRBJ2-3, with 13 bases identical to TRBD2. Per the germline V gene, CDR1 is DFQATT and CDR2 is SNEGSKA (reference sequence). The CDR3 spans 16 residues. The V gene end was trimmed by 3 bases and the J gene end by 6 bases; junction bases not matched to a gene: 9. CDR3 loop: CSARVWTSGRFDTQYF. The CDR3 DNA sequence: TGCAGTGCTAGGGTCTGGACTAGCGGGAGATTTGATACGCAGTATTTT.

The rearrangement joins TRBV28 to TRBJ1-5; 8 nucleotides agree with TRBD1. The CDR3 length is 14 residues. Unmatched junction bases numbered 6, after V lost 6 bases and J lost 5 bases. In germline, CDR1 is MDHEN, CDR2 SYDVKM. The chain's CDR3 is CASSTQGAHQPQHF. The CDR3 DNA sequence: TGTGCCAGCAGCACCCAGGGGGCGCATCAGCCCCAGCATTTT. Full variable domain (missing parts from reference TRBV28 and TRBJ1-5): DVKVTQSSRYLVKRTGEKVFLECVQDMDHENMFWYRQDPGLGLRLIYFSYDVKMKEKGDIPEGYSVSREKKERFSLILESASTNQTSMYLCASSTQGAHQPQHFGDGTRLSIL.

In its sample, this clonotype was seen once. A far larger clone is one nucleotide away, so this likely arose from a read error. The genes are TRBV27 and TRBJ2-1; D is ambiguous. Germline V gene lookup returns CDR1 MNHEY and CDR2 SMNVEV (reference sequence). The CDR3 covers 12 residues. CDR3: CAGSLTDMEQFF. The DNA of the CDR3 is TGTGCCGGCAGTTTGACCGACATGGAGCAGTTCTTC.

This clonotype was picked up a small number of times. This chain connects TRBV27 to TRBJ1-1; perhaps TRBD1 as D (6 bases). The V gene's germline CDR1 is MNHEY and CDR2 SMNVEV (reference sequence). Trimming pared 7 bases from V and 2 bases from J, leaving 26 bases between. The CDR3 runs to 18 residues. As DNA, the CDR3 is TGTGCCAGCACCCTATTCGGGGGGGGGGGGGCAGGAAACACTGAAGCTTTCTTT. Translation: CASTLFGGGGAGNTEAFF.

This clonotype showed up many times. The gene calls are TRBV3-1 and TRBJ2-3; D tentatively fits TRBD1 or TRBD2 (6 bases each). Germline V gene sequence: CDR1 LGHDT, CDR2 YNNKEL (reference sequence). V was cut by 2 bases and J by 0 bases, with 15 bases left in between. The CDR3 is made up of 17 amino acids. In DNA form, the CDR3 reads TGTGCCAGCAGCCAATGGGGGGCGTCCGGGAGCACAGATACGCAGTATTTT. It codes for CASSQWGASGSTDTQYF.

Many counts were recorded for this clonotype. The chain recombines TRBV12-3 or TRBV12-4 with TRBJ2-1; no clear D. Trimming removed 3 bases at V and 3 bases at J, with 12 bases between. The CDR3 consists of 15 residues. CDR3 in DNA: TGTGCCAGCAGTTTGGGCCCCGTCGGCTACAATGAGCAGTTCTTC. Residues: CASSLGPVGYNEQFF.

The table lists this clonotype with many counts. V usage is TRBV2 and J usage is TRBJ2-7; the D is unclear. Germline-derived CDR1 and CDR2 are SNHLY and FYNNEI. CDR3 length: 15 residues. The germline V and J ends were trimmed by 6 bases and 1 base, with 16 bases remaining between them. The CDR3 here is CASRTSVAPSYEQYF. As DNA, the CDR3 is TGTGCCAGCAGGACCTCGGTGGCCCCTTCCTACGAGCAGTACTTC.

The chain is built from TRBV2 and TRBJ1-1; weak D call: TRBD1 (6 bases). Germline V gene sequence: CDR1 SNHLY, CDR2 FYNNEI. The CDR3 has 13 residues. Trimming cost V 4 bases and J 3 bases, with 9 bases left between them. The CDR3 sequence is CASSATGYTEAFF. The CDR3, as DNA: TGTGCCAGCAGTGCCACAGGGTACACTGAAGCTTTCTTT.

This clonotype was observed many times. The CDR3 spells CASSPLQGGYGYTF. Written as DNA, the CDR3 is TGCGCCAGCAGCCCCCTACAGGGTGGCTATGGCTACACCTTC. The chain recombines TRBV5-1 with TRBJ1-2; possibly TRBD1 for D (6 bases). The CDR3 runs to 14 residues. Trimming pared 4 bases from V and 4 bases from J, leaving 14 bases between. Germline V gives CDR1 SGHRS, CDR2 YFSETQ.

In its sample, this clonotype was seen many times. At one boundary the junction diverges from the germline segment, which might be a read error. The chain has TRBV10-3 and TRBJ2-1, with D possibly matching TRBD2 (5 bases). The CDR3 spans 11 residues. The germline gives CDR1 ENHRY, CDR2 SYGVKD. CDR3 sequence: CAIMGPTEAVF. The DNA of the CDR3 is TGTGCCATCATGGGTCCGACGGAAGCGGTCTTC.

V usage is TRBV19 and J usage is TRBJ2-2, with unresolved D. V lost 3 bases and J 9 bases, leaving 5 bases between the germline ends. CDR3 length equals 11 residues. Per germline, CDR1 LNHDA and CDR2 SQIVND (reference sequence). The CDR3 nucleotides read TGTGCCAGTAGTATGAGCAGGGAGCTGTTTTTT. This translates into CASSMSRELFF.

This clonotype was picked up many times. The genes are TRBV6-2 or TRBV6-3 and TRBJ2-7; 10 bases match TRBD1. Germline trimming cut 1 base from V and 2 bases from J; bases unmatched to any gene: 2. Germline CDR1 reads MNHEY; CDR2 reads SVGEGT. The CDR3 contains 15 residues. DNA for the CDR3: TGTGCCAGCAGTTACTTCGGACAGGGGGCCTACGAGCAGTACTTC. Encoded protein: CASSYFGQGAYEQYF.

On this clonotype: This may arise from a read error, as a much more abundant clone is one base away. J is TRBJ2-1 and V is TRBV28; the D gene could be TRBD1 or TRBD2 (5 bases each). The CDR3 loop spans 13 amino acids. Germline lookup yields CDR1 MDHEN and CDR2 SYDVKM. V was clipped by 3 bases and J by 8 bases, with 11 bases between them. The CDR3 here is CASSFRGRHEQFF. DNA for the CDR3: TGTGCCAGCAGTTTCCGGGGCCGCCATGAGCAGTTCTTC.

This clonotype was recorded many times. The genes are TRBV6-1 and TRBJ2-1, with D tentatively TRBD1 (5 bases). Trimming cost V 7 bases and J 4 bases, with 14 bases left between them. The CDR3 sequence is 14 residues long. The V gene's germline CDR1 is MNHNS and CDR2 SASEGT. CDR3 residues: CASNPWTPYNEQFF. The CDR3 DNA reads as TGTGCCAGCAATCCTTGGACACCGTACAATGAGCAGTTCTTC.